This TCR beta chain was captured by sequencing in a study of shared clonotypes between healthy human individuals. Regarding the study as a whole: Specimens sampled were limited to blood, with tissue repertoires likely differing.

The test was conducted at deep level. The method was immunoSEQ multiplex PCR; TCRdb's version includes in-frame clones alone and lacks a portion of them. The sample comprises about 490,000 clones, 75% to 85% of which are singletons, and about an eighth rests with the top ten. The CDR3 totals 11 residues. Germline CDR1 MGHDK, CDR2 SYGVNS. V lost 2 bases, J lost 5 bases, and 3 bases lay in between. A note on this clone: The antigen is not known.

The chain combines TRBV25-1 with TRBJ2-5, with unresolved D. Source material: PBMCs. The TCR originated in a woman aged 40 to 50 in good health. Some clones in this sample may be carry-over from other donors' samples. This chain's CDR3 is CASSEVETQYF. The CDR3 region has the DNA TGTGCCAGCAGTGAAGTGGAGACCCAGTACTTC.